Each of the 22 T cell receptor beta chains below was sequenced from the same sample in a study of post-analysis software for immune sequencing data. Overall study findings and caveats: In patients, TRBV5-6, TRBV5-1 and TRBV20-1 belonged to five TRBV segments found more frequently than in controls.

No cognate antigen is known for these TCRs. The authors incorporated unique molecular identifiers into the TCR beta cDNA libraries. From the PCR reads, TCRdb called clonotypes with MiXCR, one entry per CDR3 protein. The table records about 770,000 distinct CDR3 sequences, about 43% of them present only once. The specimen was blood. All receptors derive from a girl aged 5-17 years with multiple sclerosis.

This clonotype was seen more than once but under ten times. The J gene is TRBJ1-5, the V gene TRBV29-1; D is unresolved. Trimming shortened V by 6 bases and J by 0 bases, and 15 bases separated the two germline ends. The CDR3 covers 15 residues. Germline values: CDR1 SQVTM, CDR2 ANQGSEA. CDR3 coding DNA: TGCAGCGTCGCGCTCGCAGAGTATAGCAATCAGCCCCAGCATTTT. This translates into CSVALAEYSNQPQHF.

This clonotype was detected only a few times. This chain joins TRBV27 and TRBJ1-1, with D perhaps matching TRBD1 (5 bases). Germline V CDR1 and CDR2: MNHEY, SMNVEV (reference sequence). The germline V and J ends were trimmed by 3 bases and 4 bases, with 9 bases remaining between them. The CDR3 covers 13 residues. As DNA, the CDR3 is TGTGCCAGCAGTTTGGGGGAGGGCACTGAAGCTTTCTTT. It translates to CASSLGEGTEAFF.

The J gene is TRBJ2-5, the V gene TRBV15; 10 nucleotides line up with TRBD1. Germline V lookup: CDR1 LNHNV, CDR2 YYDKDF (reference sequence). Trimming at V came to 5 bases and at J to 11 bases, leaving 14 bases not matched to a gene. The CDR3 totals 15 residues. DNA of the CDR3: TGTGCCACCAGCGGAGGGGGACAGGGGAGCGGTGAGCAGTACTTC. Amino acid sequence: CATSGGGQGSGEQYF.

The chain recombines TRBV19 with TRBJ2-3, with 7 bases fitting TRBD1. The CDR3 covers 16 residues. V lost 8 bases and J lost 7; bases outside the gene matches: 18. Germline V lookup: CDR1 LNHDA, CDR2 SQIVND (reference sequence). The CDR3 protein is CASSRTGSIRVNTQYF. CDR3 sequence (DNA): TGTGCCAGTTCCCGGACAGGATCTATCCGAGTGAATACGCAGTATTTT.

The chain is built from TRBV20-1 and TRBJ1-3; no reliable D call. V lost 5 bases and J 3 bases, leaving 11 bases between the germline ends. This CDR3 spans 13 amino acids. The germline CDR1 and CDR2 sequences are DFQATT and SNEGSKA (reference sequence). The CDR3 nucleotides read TGCAGTGCTGCTAGGGTGAATGGAAACACCATATATTTT. It codes for CSAARVNGNTIYF.

This clonotype was detected a few times. The chain couples TRBV6-5 to TRBJ2-3; no firm D call. This CDR3 contains 14 residues. The V end lost 5 bases, the J end lost 1 base, and 10 bases lay between the germline ends. Germline V lookup: CDR1 MNHEY, CDR2 SVGAGI. The CDR3: CASSPRDGTDTQYF. The CDR3 DNA reads as TGTGCCAGCAGTCCCCGAGACGGCACAGATACGCAGTATTTT.

The rearrangement joins TRBV24-1 to TRBJ2-3; possibly TRBD1 for D (6 bases). CDR3 length: 14 residues. Trimming removed 4 bases at V and 0 bases at J, with 7 bases between. In germline, CDR1 is KGHDR, CDR2 SFDVKD. CDR3 residues: CATSEGGSTDTQYF. Written as DNA, the CDR3 is TGTGCCACCAGTGAAGGGGGAAGCACAGATACGCAGTATTTT.

The V call is TRBV30, the J call TRBJ2-7; 7 bases line up with TRBD1. The CDR3 consists of 12 residues. Germline loops: CDR1 GTSNPN, CDR2 SVGIG (reference sequence). V was clipped by 4 bases and J by 3 bases; unmatched bases: 3. The CDR3 DNA reads as TGTGCCTGGACGGGACAGAACTACGAGCAGTACTTC. As protein: CAWTGQNYEQYF.

The sample holds a few counts of this clonotype. The gene calls are TRBV7-9 and TRBJ1-6; tentatively, D is TRBD1 (5 bases). The CDR3 extends over 14 amino acids. Trimming left V 4 bases short and J 10 bases short, with 14 bases between. Germline CDR1 is SEHNR and CDR2 is FQNEAQ (reference sequence). As DNA, the CDR3 is TGTGCCAGCAGCTCCGGGACCTATGGGTCACCCCTCCACTTT. Amino acids: CASSSGTYGSPLHF. Complete variable domain (other parts from reference TRBV7-9 and TRBJ1-6): DTGVSQNPRHKITKRGQNVTFRCDPISEHNRLYWYRQTLGQGPEFLTYFQNEAQLEKSRLLSDRFSAERPKGSFSTLEIQRTEQGDSAMYLCASSSGTYGSPLHFGNGTRLTVT.

The chain recombines TRBV6-5 with TRBJ2-3; possibly TRBD1 for D (5 bases). The CDR3 consists of 16 residues. The V end was cut by 6 bases, the J end by 1 base, with 17 bases between. CDR1 is MNHEY, CDR2 SVGAGI, per germline. In DNA, the CDR3 is TGTGCCAGCAGCCACGACAGCGCTGGGGGCACAGATACGCAGTATTTT. This codes for CASSHDSAGGTDTQYF.

This clonotype was counted a few times. The chain employs TRBV3-1 and TRBJ2-3; D unresolved. Germline V gives CDR1 LGHDT, CDR2 YNNKEL (reference sequence). The CDR3 length is 12 residues. Trimming left V 5 bases short and J 6 bases short, with 9 bases between. The CDR3 sequence: CASSFGVDTQYF. CDR3 DNA: TGTGCCAGCAGCTTTGGGGTGGATACGCAGTATTTT.

The chain employs TRBV9 and TRBJ2-5; TRBD1 aligns across 10 bases. The closer fit of TRBJ2-7 to the DNA end suggests the J call may be wrong. CDR3 length: 18 residues. CDR1 is SGDLS, CDR2 YYNGEE, per germline. The CDR3 nucleotides read TGTGCCAGCAGCGTAGCTGGGGATCCGGGACAGGGGCCCTACGAGCAGTACTTC. Amino acids: CASSVAGDPGQGPYEQYF.

The rearrangement uses TRBV20-1 and TRBJ2-3, with 9 bases fitting TRBD2. V shed 3 bases and J 1 base; nucleotides not matched to a gene: 5. Looked up from germline, CDR1 is DFQATT and CDR2 is SNEGSKA (reference sequence). This CDR3 comprises 15 residues. This chain's CDR3 is CSARRLAGRTDTQYF. The DNA for the CDR3 is TGCAGTGCTAGGAGGCTAGCGGGACGCACAGATACGCAGTATTTT.

For the CDR3, the DNA is TGTGCCAGCAGTTACTCCAGCGGGAGAGTGTACGAGCAGTACTTC. This gives the protein CASSYSSGRVYEQYF. The chain combines TRBV6-5 with TRBJ2-7; TRBD2 agrees at 8 bases. This CDR3 is built from 15 residues. V lost 0 bases, J lost 4 bases, and 5 bases stayed unmatched. Germline CDR1 MNHEY, CDR2 SVGAGI.

This sequence joins TRBV20-1 and TRBJ1-2; maybe TRBD1 (6 bases). Germline CDR1 and CDR2: DFQATT and SNEGSKA (reference sequence). V gave up 0 bases and J gave up 6 bases, with 17 bases separating them. There are 15 residues in the CDR3. This chain's CDR3 is CSARDAGRGWDGYTF. The CDR3 DNA reads TGCAGTGCTAGAGATGCGGGCAGGGGCTGGGATGGCTACACCTTC.

The chain carries TRBV12-3 or TRBV12-4 and TRBJ1-5, with TRBD1 as a possible D gene (5 bases). The CDR3 runs to 16 residues. The ends were cut back, 5 bases at V and 1 base at J, with 15 bases in the middle. The CDR3 sequence is CASSPDSPGSNQPQHF. The CDR3 DNA follows: TGTGCCAGCAGTCCTGACAGCCCGGGGAGCAATCAGCCCCAGCATTTT.

This clonotype was seen a few times. One end of the junction is discordant with germline, which a read error may explain. CDR3 DNA sequence: TGTGCCAGTAGCTCGACAGGGAGTGGAGAGACCCAGTACTTC. Translated: CASSSTGSGETQYF. The chain carries TRBV11-2 and TRBJ2-7, with 7 bases matching TRBD1. The J call may be wrong; the DNA end is better matched by TRBJ2-5. This CDR3 has 14 amino acids. CDR1 and CDR2 (germline): SGHAT, FQNNGV.

The V and J genes are TRBV12-3 or TRBV12-4 and TRBJ2-3; D gene ambiguous. The CDR3 extends over 14 amino acids. With 4 bases removed from V and 4 bases from J, the gap between germline ends came to 12 bases. This CDR3 reads CASSSTSASDTQYF. CDR3 nucleotides: TGTGCCAGCAGTTCGACCTCAGCATCAGATACGCAGTATTTT.

The chain recombines TRBV9 with TRBJ2-7; TRBD2 matches at 7 bases. V was pared by 0 bases and J by 3 bases, with 6 bases of the junction left unmatched. The CDR3 has 15 residues. The germline CDR1 and CDR2 sequences are SGDLS and YYNGEE. CDR3 in amino acids: CASSVGAGLNYEQYF. The CDR3 DNA follows: TGTGCCAGCAGCGTAGGAGCGGGACTCAACTACGAGCAGTACTTC.

The chain combines TRBV20-1 with TRBJ2-5; D might be TRBD1 or TRBD2, each matching 5 bases. Germline V gene sequence: CDR1 DFQATT, CDR2 SNEGSKA (reference sequence). This CDR3 has 14 amino acids. Trimming took 5 bases from V and 2 from J, leaving 15 bases between them. The CDR3 coding sequence is TGCAGTGCTCACCCCTGGGGGAATCAAGAGACCCAGTACTTC. This codes for CSAHPWGNQETQYF.

This clonotype was seen a single time. The chain links TRBV9 to TRBJ2-2, with D uncertain. The length of the CDR3 is 12 residues. Per the germline V gene, CDR1 is SGDLS and CDR2 is YYNGEE. V gave up 5 bases and J gave up 6 bases, with 8 bases separating them. The CDR3 nucleotides read TGTGCCAGCAGATCCGGATCCGGGGAGCTGTTTTTT. It yields the protein CASRSGSGELFF.

This clonotype has just a few counts. The chain employs TRBV7-4 and TRBJ1-5; no firm D call. This CDR3 comprises 15 residues. The germline gives CDR1 SGHVT, CDR2 SQSDAQ. Trimming stripped 5 bases from V and 0 bases from J, with 11 bases between. CDR3 DNA: TGTGCCAGCAGCATCAACAAGGATAGCAATCAGCCCCAGCATTTT. Its translation is CASSINKDSNQPQHF.